One and the same sample provided the 9 T cell receptor beta chains below, sequenced in a study of blood T cells in healthy people across ages. A second PCR, run for about 7 to 11 cycles, used a sample-barcoded 5' primer plus a J-beta primer mix. TCRdb reprocessed the 5' RACE reads via MiXCR and lists one record per CDR3 protein. The sample holds about 780,000 distinct CDR3 sequences, roughly 25% seen once. A further study also used this sample, focusing on T cells of mothers and their children.

Sequenced input: blood. These receptors were taken from a boy younger than 18 in good health.

Worth noting for this clonotype: Compared with germline, one end of the junction differs, possibly owing to a read error. The J gene is TRBJ1-5, the V gene TRBV7-9; D perhaps matches TRBD1 (6 bases). Germline V gene sequence: CDR1 SEHNR, CDR2 FQNEAQ (reference sequence). This CDR3 has 17 residues. The CDR3 DNA reads as TGTGCCAGCAGCTTATGGGGTAAAACAGGGATCTCCCAGCTCCAGCATTTT. Translation gives CASSLWGKTGISQLQHF.

This clonotype came up a few times. V is TRBV12-5 and J is TRBJ2-3, with 7 bases lining up with TRBD1. Trimming at V came to 7 bases and at J to 1 base, leaving 5 bases not matched to a gene. Per the germline V gene, CDR1 is LGHNT and CDR2 is FRNRAP. CDR3 length equals 14 residues. The CDR3 coding sequence is TGTGCTAGTGCTACAGGGGAAGGCACAGATACGCAGTATTTT. Translation gives CASATGEGTDTQYF.

This chain uses TRBV7-2 with TRBJ1-4; the D gene is possibly TRBD1 (5 bases). CDR3 length equals 15 residues. Per germline, CDR1 SGHTA and CDR2 FQGNSA. The V and J ends lost 1 base and 7 bases respectively, with 13 bases between them. The CDR3 DNA reads TGTGCCAGCAGCTTAGGGTTAGCGGGACCTGAAAAACTGTTTTTT. It specifies CASSLGLAGPEKLFF. The complete variable domain, with remaining parts taken from reference TRBV7-2 and TRBJ1-4, reads GAGVSQSPSNKVTEKGKDVELRCDPISGHTALYWYRQSLGQGLEFLIYFQGNSAPDKSGLPSDRFSAERTGGSVSTLTIQRTQQEDSAVYLCASSLGLAGPEKLFFGSGTQLSVL.

This clonotype showed up just a few times. V usage is TRBV7-2 and J usage is TRBJ2-2; 9 nucleotides agree with TRBD1. Germline loops: CDR1 SGHTA, CDR2 FQGNSA. The CDR3 spans 15 residues. The J segment lost 3 bases and the V segment lost 5 bases, leaving 4 bases of the junction unmatched. This CDR3 is CASSGQGWDTGELFF. Here the CDR3 DNA reads TGTGCCAGCAGCGGACAGGGGTGGGACACCGGGGAGCTGTTTTTT.

The chain employs TRBV27 and TRBJ1-6; D is uncertain. The CDR3 length is 15 residues. V shed 5 bases and J shed 7 bases, with 15 bases lying between them. CDR1 MNHEY and CDR2 SMNVEV come from the germline V gene (reference sequence). The CDR3, as DNA: TGTGCCAGCAGTCCGAAACCGCGGGGAAATTCACCCCTCCACTTT. Its translation is CASSPKPRGNSPLHF.

This clonotype appeared once. The chain has TRBV28 and TRBJ2-7; tentatively, D is TRBD2 (5 bases). Deletions cut 11 bases from V and 7 bases from J, with 21 bases between. The CDR3 runs to 13 residues. CDR1 and CDR2 (germline): MDHEN, SYDVKM. DNA for the CDR3: TGTGCCGCGCTGGCACCGGACTCCTTGGAGCAGTACTTC. Its translation is CAALAPDSLEQYF. Combining the CDR3 with reference TRBV28 and TRBJ2-7 gives the whole variable domain DVKVTQSSRYLVKRTGEKVFLECVQDMDHENMFWYRQDPGLGLRLIYFSYDVKMKEKGDIPEGYSVSREKKERFSLILESASTNQTSMYLCAALAPDSLEQYFGPGTRLTVT.

This clonotype was counted many times. The CDR3, as DNA: TGCAGCGTTGAAGGCTCCGACAGTGCCTACGAGCAGTACTTC. Protein sequence: CSVEGSDSAYEQYF. This chain connects TRBV29-1 to TRBJ2-7, with TRBD1 as a possible D gene (5 bases). Trimming shortened V by 1 base and J by 2 bases, and 12 bases separated the two germline ends. This CDR3 has 14 residues. CDR1 is SQVTM and CDR2 is ANQGSEA in the germline V gene.

In DNA, the CDR3 is TGTGCCAGCAGCTTAGCGATAGGGGGAGATTACAATGAGCAGTTCTTC. Protein sequence: CASSLAIGGDYNEQFF. This sequence joins TRBV11-2 and TRBJ2-1; TRBD1 might be the D (6 bases). V was shortened by 1 base and J by 4 bases, with 14 bases between the two germline ends. CDR1 and CDR2 (germline): SGHAT, FQNNGV. This CDR3 region has 16 residues.

The chain joins TRBV7-7 to TRBJ1-4, with 11 bases lining up with TRBD1. The CDR3 totals 15 residues. Germline V gene lookup returns CDR1 SSHAT and CDR2 FNYEAQ (reference sequence). Written as DNA, the CDR3 is TGTGCTAGCGGCCCAACCGGGACAGGGGGAGAAAAACTGTTTTTT. This sequence encodes CASGPTGTGGEKLFF.